This record looks at one TCR beta chain sequence and its context. Its cognate antigen is unknown. The data are from a study of cytomegalovirus exposure and HLA in healthy donors. Looking at the study overall: About 179 million T cells yielded 110 million or so unique TCR beta sequences in earlier analysis. Study-wide findings and caveats: DRB1 had the most TCR associations and HLA-C the fewest, a later analysis found, with rates varying by HLA locus. Most likely, a cluster of highly shared sequence variants arose as a sequencing artifact. Cytomegalovirus status, reportedly, was diagnosed with high specificity and sensitivity by the classifier.

The CDR3 contains 14 residues. V was cut by 5 bases and J by 2 bases, with 12 bases left in between. CDR1 is MNHEY and CDR2 is SVGAGI in the germline V gene. Researchers ran the PCR with 60 Vbeta and 13 Jbeta primers. TCRdb's copy holds only in-frame clones and misses some; the assay was immunoSEQ multiplex PCR. In the table there are roughly 150,000 clones, 84% of which are singletons. The V call is TRBV6-5, the J call TRBJ2-5; D unresolved. The TCR originated in a man aged 25 to 40 in good health and CMV-seronegative. Sequencing used PBMCs. In DNA form, the CDR3 reads TGTGCCAGCAGTCCTTCCGCGCGGCAAGAGACCCAGTACTTC. It codes for CASSPSARQETQYF.